Below, 24 T cell receptor beta chains from the same sample are listed, as sequenced in a study of shared clonotypes between healthy human individuals. The table came from immunoSEQ multiplex PCR; TCRdb's copy has only in-frame clones and leaves some out. This sample has about 2.4 million clones, with roughly 92% found just once. The sequenced material came from naive CD4+ T cells sorted from blood. Subset given: CD45RA+ positively selected. The receptors originated from a man between 18 and 29 years old in good health.

A word on this clone: This specimen includes other DNA sequences encoding the same CDR3. CDR3 DNA: TGTGCCAGCAGCTTAATGGCAGGGGGCTACGAGCAGTACTTC. It specifies CASSLMAGGYEQYF. The gene calls are TRBV7-2 and TRBJ2-7, with 7 bases fitting TRBD1. V lost 2 bases, J lost 3 bases, and 4 bases stayed unmatched. The V gene's germline CDR1 is SGHTA and CDR2 FQGNSA. The CDR3 consists of 14 residues.

The genes are TRBV19 and TRBJ1-6; 7 positions match TRBD1. The V segment lost 7 bases and the J segment 13 bases; nucleotides outside the gene matches: 13. CDR3 length equals 14 residues. The germline V gene encodes CDR1 LNHDA and CDR2 SQIVND (reference sequence). The chain's CDR3 is CASKDPGQLSPLHF. CDR3 in DNA: TGTGCCAGTAAAGATCCGGGACAGCTGTCCCCCCTCCACTTT.

This clone was observed a handful of times. The CDR3 loop reads CASGGGTYNSPLHF. The CDR3 DNA reads TGTGCCAGCGGAGGGGGGACCTATAATTCACCCCTCCACTTT. The rearrangement links TRBV9 to TRBJ1-6, with D possibly being TRBD1 (6 bases). V was cut by 7 bases and J by 2 bases, with 10 bases left in between. CDR3 length equals 14 residues. Germline CDR1 SGDLS, CDR2 YYNGEE.

The V and J genes are TRBV29-1 and TRBJ1-2, with a tentative D call TRBD1 (6 bases). From germline, CDR1 is SQVTM and CDR2 ANQGSEA. Deletions cut 4 bases from V and 2 bases from J, with 14 bases between. CDR3 length: 14 residues. The CDR3 is CSVVSRGTNYGYTF. CDR3 DNA sequence: TGCAGCGTTGTATCTAGGGGGACCAACTATGGCTACACCTTC.

The chain is built from TRBV29-1 and TRBJ2-1, with D perhaps assigned TRBD1 or TRBD2 (5 bases each). Germline assignment: CDR1 SQVTM and CDR2 ANQGSEA. The CDR3 consists of 14 residues. Trimming took 1 base from V and 4 from J, leaving 11 bases between them. CDR3 nucleotides: TGCAGCGTTGAAGCGGGGCGGTCTTACAATGAGCAGTTCTTC. Translation gives CSVEAGRSYNEQFF.

The chain links TRBV7-9 to TRBJ2-1; a possible D gene is TRBD2 (6 bases). The V end lost 3 bases, the J end lost 8 bases, and 14 bases lay between the germline ends. This CDR3 is built from 14 residues. Germline V lookup: CDR1 SEHNR, CDR2 FQNEAQ (reference sequence). The CDR3 region is CASSFKEWGDEQFF. DNA for the CDR3: TGTGCCAGCAGCTTTAAAGAATGGGGGGATGAGCAGTTCTTC.

The chain combines TRBV6-1 with TRBJ2-3; D uncertain. Germline V gene lookup returns CDR1 MNHNS and CDR2 SASEGT. Trimming took 7 bases from V and 0 from J, leaving 11 bases between them. The CDR3 contains 14 residues. CDR3 sequence (DNA): TGTGCCAGCATAAAAGCCAGCAGCACAGATACGCAGTATTTT. Translating gives CASIKASSTDTQYF.

The V call is TRBV30, the J call TRBJ1-3, with D perhaps TRBD1 (5 bases). The CDR3 has 15 amino acids. V was pared by 1 base and J by 0 bases, with 10 bases between. Germline V gene sequence: CDR1 GTSNPN, CDR2 SVGIG (reference sequence). CDR3 bases: TGTGCCTGGAGTGCAGGGATTTTCTCTGGAAACACCATATATTTT. Translating gives CAWSAGIFSGNTIYF.

Note on this clone: Other DNA sequences in this specimen translate into the identical CDR3. The chain has TRBV2 and TRBJ2-5; D assignment may be TRBD1 or TRBD2 (5 bases each). The V and J ends lost 1 base and 5 bases respectively, with 11 bases between them. From germline, CDR1 is SNHLY and CDR2 FYNNEI. There are 14 residues in the CDR3. The CDR3 region has the DNA TGTGCCAGCAGTGAAGTTCTGGGACGGGAGACCCAGTACTTC. Amino acid sequence: CASSEVLGRETQYF.

The CDR3 nucleotides read TGTGCCAGCAGCCGGGCGACAGGGGATAATTCACCCCTCCACTTT. Its protein is CASSRATGDNSPLHF. This rearrangement joins TRBV7-8 to TRBJ1-6, with TRBD1 matching 8 bases. The CDR3 runs 15 residues. Germline V lookup: CDR1 SGHVS, CDR2 FQNEAQ. V trimming: 5 bases; J trimming: 5 bases; junction bases outside the gene matches: 5.

This sequence joins TRBV5-4 and TRBJ2-1, with 9 bases matching TRBD2. The CDR3 runs to 16 residues. Germline V gene data show CDR1 as SGHNT and CDR2 as YYREEE (reference sequence). J lost 2 bases, V lost 0 bases, and 3 bases had no gene match. CDR3 nucleotides: TGTGCCAGCAGCTTGGCCGGCGGGGGGGCCTACAATGAGCAGTTCTTC. Protein: CASSLAGGGAYNEQFF.

The chain couples TRBV7-2 to TRBJ1-2, with D perhaps matching TRBD1 (5 bases). CDR1 is SGHTA and CDR2 is FQGNSA in the germline V gene. This CDR3 is built from 15 residues. Trimming left V 5 bases short and J 5 bases short, with 18 bases between. As DNA, the CDR3 is TGTGCCAGCAGCCCCTCGGGGGGAAGCGGGTATGGCTACACCTTC. This translates into CASSPSGGSGYGYTF.

This clone was recorded once. The chain joins TRBV2 to TRBJ1-2, with a tentative D call TRBD1 (6 bases). With 8 bases removed from V and 8 bases from J, the gap between germline ends came to 12 bases. Germline V lookup: CDR1 SNHLY, CDR2 FYNNEI. The CDR3 contains 11 residues. CDR3 DNA: TGTGCCAGCCGAGGGGGGGACGGCTACACCTTC. This codes for CASRGGDGYTF.

The chain joins TRBV2 to TRBJ2-7; D is unclear. CDR3 size: 16 residues. With 3 bases removed from V and 3 bases from J, the gap between germline ends came to 18 bases. CDR1 is SNHLY and CDR2 is FYNNEI in the germline V gene. The CDR3 nucleotides read TGTGCCAGCAGTGAGCACGGCGGACCATCAGACTACGAGCAGTACTTC. Protein sequence: CASSEHGGPSDYEQYF.

The V gene is TRBV7-6, the J gene TRBJ1-4; D remains ambiguous. The germline CDR1 and CDR2 sequences are SGHVS and FNYEAQ. V shed 5 bases and J shed 8 bases, with 18 bases lying between them. The CDR3 has 15 residues. The DNA of the CDR3 is TGTGCCAGCAGCCCAACAGCTGGGGTCGGAGAAAAACTGTTTTTT. Protein: CASSPTAGVGEKLFF.

V and J are TRBV18 and TRBJ2-5; 9 bases line up with TRBD1. Germline V lookup: CDR1 KGHSH, CDR2 LQKENI. The CDR3 totals 16 residues. V lost 4 bases, J lost 5 bases, and 11 bases stayed unmatched. The DNA of the CDR3 is TGTGCCAGCTCACGAGCCGGGACAGGGTACGGGGAGACCCAGTACTTC. Amino acid sequence: CASSRAGTGYGETQYF. Full variable domain (missing parts from reference TRBV18 and TRBJ2-5): NAGVMQNPRHLVRRRGQEARLRCSPMKGHSHVYWYRQLPEEGLKFMVYLQKENIIDESGMPKERFSAEFPKEGPSILRIQQVVRGDSAAYFCASSRAGTGYGETQYFGPGTRLLVL.

V usage is TRBV28 and J usage is TRBJ1-1, with D possibly matching TRBD1 (6 bases). The germline gives CDR1 MDHEN, CDR2 SYDVKM. This CDR3 region has 14 residues. Trimming shortened V by 2 bases and J by 2 bases, and 9 bases separated the two germline ends. Here the CDR3 reads CASSLTGINTEAFF. CDR3 nucleotides: TGTGCCAGCAGTTTAACAGGGATAAACACTGAAGCTTTCTTT.

This chain uses TRBV21-1 with TRBJ1-2; no DNA check was done on the table's D call, TRBD1. TRBV21-1 is marked as a pseudogene. This CDR3 region has 16 residues. CDR3 amino acids: CASSTNHDRDRNGYTF. CDR3 nucleotides: TGTGCCAGCAGCACCAACCATGACAGGGATAGAAATGGCTACACCTTC.

The genes are TRBV11-2 and TRBJ2-5; TRBD1 matches 8 bases. V lost 1 base, J lost 4 bases, and 5 bases stayed unmatched. This CDR3 region has 15 residues. Germline loops: CDR1 SGHAT, CDR2 FQNNGV. In DNA, the CDR3 is TGTGCCAGCAGCTTAGGACAGGGGACGAGAGAGACCCAGTACTTC. This translates into CASSLGQGTRETQYF.

The V call is TRBV5-6, the J call TRBJ2-7, with D unclear. Trimming removed 0 bases from V and 5 bases from J, with 12 bases in between. The CDR3 consists of 14 residues. Germline CDR1 and CDR2: SGHDT and YYEEEE. Here the CDR3 reads CASSLDRVENEQYF. CDR3 coding DNA: TGTGCCAGCAGCTTGGATAGGGTGGAAAACGAGCAGTACTTC.

This chain joins TRBV19 and TRBJ1-3, with 9 bases matching TRBD1. The junction had 1 base not matched to a gene; V was cut back by 0 bases and J by 4 bases. There are 15 residues in the CDR3. In germline, CDR1 is LNHDA, CDR2 SQIVND (reference sequence). The CDR3 bases are TGTGCCAGTAGTATAGAAACAGGGGGCGGAAACACCATATATTTT. Residues: CASSIETGGGNTIYF. Complete variable domain (other parts from reference TRBV19 and TRBJ1-3): DGGITQSPKYLFRKEGQNVTLSCEQNLNHDAMYWYRQDPGQGLRLIYYSQIVNDFQKGDIAEGYSVSREKKESFPLTVTSAQKNPTAFYLCASSIETGGGNTIYFGEGSWLTVV.

J is TRBJ2-6 and V is TRBV6-5, with TRBD1 as a possible D gene (5 bases). This CDR3 has 15 residues. The germline CDR1 and CDR2 sequences are MNHEY and SVGAGI. The V end lost 6 bases, the J end lost 4 bases, and 13 bases lay between the germline ends. CDR3 nucleotides: TGTGCCAGCAGACCTCAGGGATTGGGGGCCAACGTCCTGACTTTC. Encoded protein: CASRPQGLGANVLTF.

As to this clone: The junction departs from the called germline gene at one end, perhaps through a read error. The chain has TRBV9 and TRBJ2-1; D unclear. The CDR3 has 9 residues. The germline V gene has CDR1 SGDLS and CDR2 YYNGEE. CDR3 sequence (DNA): TGTGCCAGCAGCTCCGGTTTGGTCTTC. Its protein product is CASSSGLVF.

The chain carries TRBV14 and TRBJ1-4; D remains unclear. The V gene's germline CDR1 is SGHDN and CDR2 FVKESK. This CDR3 spans 16 amino acids. Between the trimmed V and J ends, which lost 1 base and 3 bases, there was a span of 12 bases. The CDR3 spells CASSQVIGVANEKLFF. DNA of the CDR3: TGTGCCAGCAGCCAAGTTATTGGGGTGGCTAATGAAAAACTGTTTTTT.